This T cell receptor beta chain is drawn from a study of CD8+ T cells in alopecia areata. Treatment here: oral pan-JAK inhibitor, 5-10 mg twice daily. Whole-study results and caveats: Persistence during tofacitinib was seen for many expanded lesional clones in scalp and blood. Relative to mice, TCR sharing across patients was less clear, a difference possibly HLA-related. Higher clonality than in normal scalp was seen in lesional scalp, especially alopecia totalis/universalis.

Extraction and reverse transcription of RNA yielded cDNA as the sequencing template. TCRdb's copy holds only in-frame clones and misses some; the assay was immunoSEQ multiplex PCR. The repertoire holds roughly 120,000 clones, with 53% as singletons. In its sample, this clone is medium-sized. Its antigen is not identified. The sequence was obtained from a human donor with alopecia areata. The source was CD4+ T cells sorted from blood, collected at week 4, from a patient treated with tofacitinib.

The CDR3 nucleotides read TGTGCCAGCAGCCGCAATGGAGTCTACGGCTACACCTTC. Translating gives CASSRNGVYGYTF. This chain uses TRBV14 with TRBJ1-2; D gene unclear. The CDR3 is made up of 13 amino acids. Germline-derived CDR1 and CDR2 are SGHDN and FVKESK. Trimming took off 4 bases at V and 8 bases at J, with 14 bases between the two ends.